This TCR beta chain was documented in a study of chemoradiotherapy in HPV16-positive cancers (dated by TCRdb to between 2021 and 2023). A note on the overall study: Using functional T-cell assays on cells from a couple of HPV16-positive patients, the researchers defined candidate HPV-specific T-cell clones and common TCR motifs. The study asked whether T-cell immunity to the HPV oncoproteins E6 and E7 changes during chemoradiotherapy and whether this immunity affects survival. The candidate HPV-specific TCRs and motifs were subsequently tracked in TCR repertoires obtained from roughly 85 patients with HPV-related cancers. Overall study results and their limits: Among HPV16-positive patients, expansion of HPV-responsive T cells during chemoradiotherapy was associated with better recurrence-free survival. The functional definition of HPV-specific T cells was derived from only two HPV16-positive patients, and the survival association was reported for HPV16-positive patients. Expansion of candidate HPV-specific clones and E7-related TCR motifs was observed in the tumor microenvironment during treatment, whereas no such expansion was observed for non-HPV-specific T cells.

V and J lose 4 bases and 6 bases, and a span of 18 bases separates them. Measured from the cysteine to the phenylalanine, the CDR3 is 15 residues long. The CDR3 DNA has 45 bases and is translated from base 1. Via the germline V gene, CDR1 is MGHRA and CDR2 YSYEKL. Libraries were built with the immunoSEQ multiplex PCR assay. TCRdb's version of the immuneACCESS table is confined to in-frame rearrangements and falls short of the full clone set. An unresolved V gene accounts for under half of the shortfall where checked; the remainder is of unknown origin. Across this sample there are 9,500 to 15,000 clones, with 55% to 65% seen only once. The top ten clones comprise less than 20% of the sample. Repertoires were sampled multiple times during chemoradiotherapy, which allowed clonal expansion in the tumor microenvironment to be followed. Note on this clone: It has no known antigen specificity. There are no base qualities to consult, and no much larger clone falls within one base.

This clonotype was obtained from a human donor with HPV-associated anogenital cancer. This sample was obtained from a patient who underwent chemoradiotherapy. Recombination linked TRBV4-1 to TRBJ1-2, and perhaps TRBD1 as D gene, on 5 matching bases. The CDR3 loop reads CASSPTWGGEDGYTF. The DNA sequence is TGCGCCAGCAGCCCCACCTGGGGAGGGGAGGATGGCTACACCTTC.